This TCR beta chain was captured in a study of cytomegalovirus exposure and HLA in healthy donors. Whole-study findings and limits: Earlier results showed most TCR beta V segments being productive about 87% or about 30% of the time. In a later analysis, TCR beta V- and J-gene trimming showed a link to a missense DCLRE1C variant. What TCR beta sequences reportedly achieved was accurate prediction of HLA-A and HLA-B alleles in most subjects.

60 Vbeta and 13 Jbeta primers were used in PCR. Libraries were prepared by immunoSEQ multiplex PCR; TCRdb keeps only in-frame clonotypes and omits some of them. The table includes around 150,000 clones, roughly three quarters detected once. There are a few counts of this clone. The target antigen is unknown. This sequence was found in a man aged 55 to 69 in good health and CMV-seronegative. Sequenced: PBMCs.

CDR3 DNA: TGTGCCAGCAGCTTAGTCGGGATAAACACAGATACGCAGTATTTT. As protein: CASSLVGINTDTQYF. The V gene is TRBV11-2, the J gene TRBJ2-3, with D possibly being TRBD2 (5 bases). Germline V gene lookup returns CDR1 SGHAT and CDR2 FQNNGV. Trimming cost V 1 base and J 2 bases, with 10 bases left between them. The CDR3 contains 15 residues.